One and the same sample provided the 25 T cell receptor beta chains below, sequenced in a study of Ad26.COV2.S vaccination and SARS-CoV-2 variants. The sample's treatment: 15 to 20 received Ad26.COV2.S at low or high dose, single or two shots; about 5 received placebo; per-sample allocation not given. The study sampled participants on day 63 after the first vaccine or placebo injection. Clones were read by immunoSEQ multiplex PCR, and TCRdb kept only the in-frame ones, dropping some. The table includes around 450,000 clones, around nine tenths detected once. This sample comprised peripheral blood, obtained in a trial of Ad26.COV2.S vaccine versus placebo. The receptor source for this set is a person aged 18-60 years who received the Ad26.COV2.S COVID-19 vaccine or a placebo.

This chain uses TRBV11-2 with TRBJ2-2; no clear D. V shed 2 bases and J shed 5 bases, with 9 bases lying between them. This CDR3 is built from 14 residues. CDR1 and CDR2 (germline): SGHAT, FQNNGV. CDR3 nucleotide sequence: TGTGCCAGCAGCTTAAGTGGTGGGACCGGGGAGCTGTTTTTT. Translating gives CASSLSGGTGELFF.

This clone was seen just once. The V and J genes are TRBV5-4 and TRBJ2-1; TRBD2 aligns across 11 bases. Germline values: CDR1 SGHNT, CDR2 YYREEE (reference sequence). Germline trimming cut 0 bases from V and 7 bases from J; bases unmatched to any gene: 12. The CDR3 totals 18 residues. CDR3 amino acids: CASSLAGISGRAINEQFF. The CDR3 DNA follows: TGTGCCAGCAGCTTGGCCGGCATTAGCGGGAGGGCCATTAATGAGCAGTTCTTC.

The rearrangement links TRBV30 to TRBJ1-4; D remains ambiguous. This CDR3 contains 15 residues. The V and J ends lost 0 bases and 5 bases respectively, with 13 bases between them. Germline CDR1 reads GTSNPN; CDR2 reads SVGIG (reference sequence). CDR3 sequence reads: CAWSVQIAGNEKLFF. The DNA of the CDR3 is TGTGCCTGGAGTGTACAGATTGCGGGGAATGAAAAACTGTTTTTT.

This sequence joins TRBV6-5 and TRBJ2-7; D is possibly TRBD1 or TRBD2 (5 bases each). The CDR3 is 15 amino acids. V was cut by 2 bases and J by 0 bases, with 11 bases left in between. CDR1 and CDR2 (germline): MNHEY, SVGAGI. The CDR3 DNA sequence: TGTGCCAGCAGTTACGGTCCGGGGACCTCCTACGAGCAGTACTTC. This translates into CASSYGPGTSYEQYF.

This clone has a handful of counts. The rearrangement uses TRBV6-2 or TRBV6-3 and TRBJ1-2; no firm D call. V lost 6 bases, J lost 0 bases, and 14 bases lay in between. Germline V gene sequence: CDR1 MNHEY, CDR2 SVGEGT. The CDR3 consists of 15 residues. CDR3 sequence: CASSRPGDSNYGYTF. The CDR3 bases are TGTGCCAGCAGCCGCCCAGGAGATTCTAACTATGGCTACACCTTC.

The chain joins TRBV7-8 to TRBJ1-5; 7 bases match TRBD1. Germline loops: CDR1 SGHVS, CDR2 FQNEAQ. V shed 1 base and J 5 bases; nucleotides not matched to a gene: 14. The length of the CDR3 is 18 residues. The CDR3 sequence is CASSLGVADRFNDQPQHF. CDR3 DNA sequence: TGTGCCAGCAGCTTAGGGGTAGCGGACAGGTTTAATGATCAGCCCCAGCATTTT. Based on the CDR3 plus reference TRBV7-8 and TRBJ1-5, the full variable domain is GAGVSQSPRYKVAKRGQDVALRCDPISGHVSLFWYQQALGQGPEFLTYFQNEAQLDKSGLPSDRFFAERPEGSVSTLKIQRTQQEDSAVYLCASSLGVADRFNDQPQHFGDGTRLSIL.

This clone was seen a single time. The chain couples TRBV19 to TRBJ2-7; D remains ambiguous. This CDR3 is 13 amino acids long. V was cut by 4 bases and J by 4 bases, with 11 bases left in between. The V gene's germline CDR1 is LNHDA and CDR2 SQIVND (reference sequence). The CDR3 reads CASSTALGYEQYF. CDR3 DNA: TGTGCCAGTAGTACCGCGTTGGGGTACGAGCAGTACTTC. Looking up the rest from reference TRBV19 and TRBJ2-7 gives the full variable domain: DGGITQSPKYLFRKEGQNVTLSCEQNLNHDAMYWYRQDPGQGLRLIYYSQIVNDFQKGDIAEGYSVSREKKESFPLTVTSAQKNPTAFYLCASSTALGYEQYFGPGTRLTVT.

This chain joins TRBV5-1 and TRBJ2-1; 14 bases are shared with TRBD2. Trimming at V came to 3 bases and at J to 10 bases, leaving 12 bases not matched to a gene. The CDR3 extends over 17 amino acids. The germline CDR1 and CDR2 sequences are SGHRS and YFSETQ. This CDR3 is CASSWGLAGVAPREQFF. In DNA, the CDR3 is TGCGCCAGCAGCTGGGGACTAGCGGGAGTGGCCCCTCGAGAGCAGTTCTTC.

The CDR3 loop reads CASSHHRGGNQPQHF. The CDR3 DNA reads as TGTGCCAGTAGTCATCACAGGGGGGGCAATCAGCCCCAGCATTTT. V is TRBV19 and J is TRBJ1-5, with 8 positions matching TRBD1. In germline, CDR1 is LNHDA, CDR2 SQIVND (reference sequence). V lost 5 bases, J lost 2 bases, and 5 bases stayed unmatched. The CDR3 covers 15 residues.

The CDR3 loop is CASSSLAGDTGELFF. CDR3 coding DNA: TGTGCCAGCAGTTCCCTCGCGGGGGACACCGGGGAGCTGTTTTTT. The V call is TRBV11-3, the J call TRBJ2-2; 7 bases map to TRBD2. Trimming took 6 bases from V and 3 from J; bases not matched to a gene: 7. CDR1 and CDR2 from the germline V gene are SGHNT and YENEEA. CDR3 size: 15 residues.

The chain has TRBV19 and TRBJ2-1; 7 nucleotides align to TRBD2. The J segment lost 4 bases and the V segment lost 9 bases, leaving 9 bases of the junction unmatched. In germline, CDR1 is LNHDA, CDR2 SQIVND (reference sequence). The CDR3 sequence is 14 residues long. The CDR3 is CASTRESGYNEQFF. The CDR3, as DNA: TGTGCCAGCACGCGGGAGTCGGGGTACAATGAGCAGTTCTTC.

The CDR3: CASSQGTGVQETQYF. CDR3 sequence (DNA): TGCGCCAGCAGCCAAGGGACAGGCGTACAAGAGACCCAGTACTTC. The chain couples TRBV4-3 to TRBJ2-5; 7 nucleotides match TRBD1. CDR3 length: 15 residues. V dropped 1 base and J dropped 2; count of bases not matched to a gene: 4. Germline V lookup: CDR1 LGHNA, CDR2 YSLEER.

There are a few counts of this clone. V and J are TRBV2 and TRBJ1-6; 7 bases line up with TRBD1. Germline CDR1 is SNHLY and CDR2 is FYNNEI. Losses at the gene ends were 6 bases for V and 7 bases for J; bases not matched to a gene: 6. CDR3 length: 14 residues. The CDR3 nucleotides read TGTGCCAGCAGAGGGACAGTCTTCAATTCACCCCTCCACTTT. Encoded protein: CASRGTVFNSPLHF. Filled out from reference TRBV2 and TRBJ1-6, the complete variable domain reads EPEVTQTPSHQVTQMGQEVILRCVPISNHLYFYWYRQILGQKVEFLVSFYNNEISEKSEIFDDQFSVERPDGSNFTLKIRSTKLEDSAMYFCASRGTVFNSPLHFGNGTRLTVT.

The rearrangement joins TRBV7-2 to TRBJ2-7; D is uncertain. Deletions cut 1 base from V and 0 bases from J, with 13 bases between. Germline loops: CDR1 SGHTA, CDR2 FQGNSA. This CDR3 spans 16 amino acids. Written as DNA, the CDR3 is TGTGCCAGCAGCTTAGACTATCGAGTGGTCTCCTACGAGCAGTACTTC. Its protein product is CASSLDYRVVSYEQYF.

The chain combines TRBV9 with TRBJ2-1, with D possibly called TRBD1 or TRBD2 (5 bases each). CDR3 length: 16 amino acids. V was pared by 3 bases and J by 4 bases, with 17 bases between. CDR1 is SGDLS, CDR2 YYNGEE, per germline. The CDR3 DNA sequence: TGTGCCAGCAGCGCAACGTCGATGGGGGTATACAATGAGCAGTTCTTC. Its protein is CASSATSMGVYNEQFF. Drawing the rest from reference TRBV9 and TRBJ2-1, the complete variable domain is DSGVTQTPKHLITATGQRVTLRCSPRSGDLSVYWYQQSLDQGLQFLIQYYNGEERAKGNILERFSAQQFPDLHSELNLSSLELGDSALYFCASSATSMGVYNEQFFGPGTRLTVL.

CDR3: CASSYGPGSGAEAFF. In DNA form, the CDR3 reads TGTGCCAGCAGTTACGGGCCCGGGAGTGGGGCTGAAGCTTTCTTT. The V call is TRBV6-5, the J call TRBJ1-1; D gene uncertain. CDR3 length equals 15 residues. V was pared by 2 bases and J by 6 bases, with 16 bases between. CDR1 MNHEY and CDR2 SVGAGI come from the germline V gene.

This clone was recorded a few times. This chain uses TRBV30 with TRBJ2-3; 8 positions agree with TRBD2. J was trimmed by 0 bases and V by 7 bases; bases with no gene match: 6. CDR3 size: 14 residues. Germline CDR1 is GTSNPN and CDR2 is SVGIG (reference sequence). The CDR3 sequence is CASDGRASTDTQYF. The CDR3 region has the DNA TGTGCCTCAGACGGGAGGGCGAGCACAGATACGCAGTATTTT.

V usage is TRBV28 and J usage is TRBJ2-2; 9 positions match TRBD2. Germline loops: CDR1 MDHEN, CDR2 SYDVKM. Trimming cost V 5 bases and J 0 bases; bases outside gene matches: 7. The CDR3 loop spans 17 amino acids. The CDR3 DNA follows: TGTGCCAGCAGTCCTCTTGGACTAGCGACGAACACCGGGGAGCTGTTTTTT. This gives the protein CASSPLGLATNTGELFF.

The gene calls are TRBV2 and TRBJ2-4, with 7 bases lining up with TRBD1. J was trimmed by 7 bases and V by 8 bases; bases with no gene match: 8. Per germline, CDR1 SNHLY and CDR2 FYNNEI. The CDR3 is 13 residues long. The CDR3, as DNA: TGTGCCAGCGGTGGGACAGTTCGGAACATTCAGTACTTC. Its translation: CASGGTVRNIQYF.

The rearrangement joins TRBV19 to TRBJ2-1; 11 bases match TRBD2. Trimming removed 9 bases from V and 8 bases from J; junction bases left unmatched: 6. This CDR3 is built from 13 residues. Germline V lookup: CDR1 LNHDA, CDR2 SQIVND (reference sequence). CDR3 sequence (DNA): TGTGCCAGCGTCTTTAGCGGGAGGGATGAGCAGTTCTTC. This sequence encodes CASVFSGRDEQFF.

The chain joins TRBV5-6 to TRBJ1-4; D is unclear. Trimming took off 0 bases at V and 6 bases at J, with 9 bases between the two ends. This CDR3 comprises 14 residues. In germline, CDR1 is SGHDT, CDR2 YYEEEE. CDR3 in DNA: TGTGCCAGCAGCTTGGGCAAGAATTATGAAAAACTGTTTTTT. Translated: CASSLGKNYEKLFF.

This clone was found a few times. The V call is TRBV10-3, the J call TRBJ1-1; D not resolved. This CDR3 comprises 13 residues. CDR1 and CDR2 from the germline V gene are ENHRY and SYGVKD. V lost 8 bases and J 4 bases, leaving 14 bases between the germline ends. CDR3 nucleotides: TGTGCCATCGCCGGAGCATGGGGCACTGAAGCTTTCTTT. It yields the protein CAIAGAWGTEAFF.

This clone was found once. The chain uses TRBV6-2 or TRBV6-3 and TRBJ2-7; the D is unclear. The CDR3 is 10 amino acids. Per germline, CDR1 MNHEY and CDR2 SVGEGT. Deletions cut 5 bases from V and 3 bases from J, with 2 bases between. The CDR3 DNA is TGTGCCAGCAGTGACTACGAGCAGTACTTC. It codes for CASSDYEQYF.

The count of this clone is one. The J gene is TRBJ2-1, the V gene TRBV7-3; D might be TRBD1 (6 bases). V lost 6 bases to trimming and J lost 7 bases, with 16 bases between them. CDR3 size: 14 residues. Germline CDR1 reads SGHTA; CDR2 reads FQGTGA. The CDR3 sequence: CASSKQGFKNEQFF. For the CDR3, the DNA is TGTGCCAGCAGTAAACAGGGTTTCAAGAATGAGCAGTTCTTC.

The chain links TRBV7-9 to TRBJ1-2, with 11 bases matching TRBD1. The CDR3 totals 15 residues. Germline V gene sequence: CDR1 SEHNR, CDR2 FQNEAQ (reference sequence). Germline trimming cut 5 bases from V and 4 bases from J; bases unmatched to any gene: 6. CDR3 sequence: CASSLGTGGGYGYTF. The CDR3 DNA follows: TGTGCCAGCAGCCTCGGGACAGGGGGTGGCTATGGCTACACCTTC. Full variable domain (remainder filled in from reference TRBV7-9 and TRBJ1-2): DTGVSQNPRHKITKRGQNVTFRCDPISEHNRLYWYRQTLGQGPEFLTYFQNEAQLEKSRLLSDRFSAERPKGSFSTLEIQRTEQGDSAMYLCASSLGTGGGYGYTFGSGTRLTVV.